The 21 T cell receptor beta chains below were found in one sample sequenced in a study of blood T cells in healthy people across ages. PCR was performed a second time for about 7 to 12 cycles using a sample-barcoded 5' primer and a J-beta primer mix. TCRdb independently ran MiXCR on the 5' RACE reads; one entry per CDR3 protein. In the table there are more than 650,000 distinct CDR3 sequences, less than 70% of which are singletons. Sequencing was done on a sample of blood. Receptor source: an elderly man in good health.

This sequence joins TRBV19 and TRBJ2-1, with 10 bases identical to TRBD2. Germline assignment: CDR1 LNHDA and CDR2 SQIVND (reference sequence). There are 15 residues in the CDR3. Germline trimming cut 0 bases from V and 7 bases from J; bases unmatched to any gene: 3. The CDR3 here is CASSIDGAGGNEQFF. The CDR3 region has the DNA TGTGCCAGTAGTATAGACGGAGCGGGAGGGAATGAGCAGTTCTTC.

V is TRBV4-1 and J is TRBJ2-7; D is undetermined. Trimming left V 0 bases short and J 4 bases short, with 13 bases between. This CDR3 region has 15 residues. CDR1 is MGHRA, CDR2 YSYEKL, per germline. The CDR3 protein is CASSQDETPTYEQYF. The CDR3 DNA sequence: TGCGCCAGCAGCCAAGATGAGACTCCAACTTACGAGCAGTACTTC.

There are a few counts of this clonotype. The chain combines TRBV27 with TRBJ1-5; D is perhaps TRBD1 (6 bases). This CDR3 region has 16 residues. Germline V gene data show CDR1 as MNHEY and CDR2 as SMNVEV (reference sequence). The V gene lost 5 bases and the J gene lost 1 base, with 15 bases spanning the gap. In DNA form, the CDR3 reads TGTGCCAGCAGTCTGCTCAGGGGTGCGAGCAATCAGCCCCAGCATTTT. The encoded protein is CASSLLRGASNQPQHF.

This clonotype was seen once. The chain recombines TRBV5-1 with TRBJ2-1; 14 nucleotides line up with TRBD2. The V and J ends lost 7 bases and 7 bases, in that order; junction bases with no gene match: 13. This CDR3 is built from 17 residues. Germline V gene lookup returns CDR1 SGHRS and CDR2 YFSETQ. CDR3 sequence: CASGRTSGRPGGNEQFF. The DNA of the CDR3 is TGCGCCAGCGGCCGGACTAGCGGGAGGCCCGGAGGTAATGAGCAGTTCTTC.

This chain uses TRBV5-1 with TRBJ2-3; D gene ambiguous. Trimming left V 4 bases short and J 7 bases short, with 10 bases between. Looked up from germline, CDR1 is SGHRS and CDR2 is YFSETQ. The CDR3 is 12 residues long. CDR3 in DNA: TGCGCCAGCAGCCCTCGCCAGTATACGCAGTATTTT. Protein: CASSPRQYTQYF.

This clonotype was counted once. J is TRBJ2-5 and V is TRBV15, with D possibly being TRBD1 or TRBD2 (7 bases each). V dropped 8 bases and J dropped 3 bases, with 22 bases sitting between them. The CDR3 has 16 residues. Germline V gene lookup returns CDR1 LNHNV and CDR2 YYDKDF (reference sequence). Here the CDR3 reads CATQQAGGDSKETQYF. DNA of the CDR3: TGTGCCACCCAGCAGGCAGGGGGGGACAGCAAAGAGACCCAGTACTTC.

The genes are TRBV15 and TRBJ2-1, with D perhaps being TRBD1 or TRBD2 (9 bases each). V shed 3 bases and J shed 3 bases, with 18 bases lying between them. Germline V lookup: CDR1 LNHNV, CDR2 YYDKDF (reference sequence). The CDR3 is 17 residues long. CDR3: CATSSLAGQGNYNEQFF. The CDR3 DNA reads as TGTGCCACCAGCAGTCTAGCGGGACAGGGTAACTACAATGAGCAGTTCTTC. The full variable domain, its missing parts supplied by reference TRBV15 and TRBJ2-1, is DAMVIQNPRYQVTQFGKPVTLSCSQTLNHNVMYWYQQKSSQAPKLLFHYYDKDFNNEADTPDNFQSRRPNTSFCFLDIRSPGLGDTAMYLCATSSLAGQGNYNEQFFGPGTRLTVL.

This clonotype has at least ten counts. The chain couples TRBV20-1 to TRBJ2-7, with 16 bases lining up with TRBD2. V dropped 1 base and J dropped 3; count of bases not matched to a gene: 6. The CDR3 sequence is 17 residues long. CDR1 is DFQATT and CDR2 is SNEGSKA in the germline V gene (reference sequence). For the CDR3, the DNA is TGCAGTGCTAGAGTCCCGGGACTAGCGGGAGGGAGCTACGAGCAGTACTTC. Its protein product is CSARVPGLAGGSYEQYF.

This clonotype showed up just a few times. The chain is built from TRBV29-1 and TRBJ2-1, with D perhaps matching TRBD1 or TRBD2 (6 bases each). This CDR3 is built from 11 residues. In germline, CDR1 is SQVTM, CDR2 ANQGSEA. The germline V and J ends were trimmed by 8 bases and 12 bases, with 17 bases remaining between them. The CDR3 loop is CSFSEGGWQFF. For the CDR3, the DNA is TGCAGCTTCTCCGAAGGGGGGTGGCAGTTCTTC.

This clonotype was detected only a few times. V gene TRBV6-5 combines with J gene TRBJ2-7, with D possibly TRBD2 on 5 matching bases. The CDR3 contains 13 residues. V lost 6 bases, J lost 2 bases, and 11 bases lay in between. CDR1 is MNHEY and CDR2 is SVGAGI in the germline V gene. This CDR3 reads CASRAGNPYEQYF. DNA of the CDR3: TGTGCCAGCAGAGCCGGGAACCCCTACGAGCAGTACTTC.

The V call is TRBV20-1, the J call TRBJ2-1; D is unclear. The V and J ends lost 5 bases and 7 bases respectively, with 15 bases between them. The CDR3 covers 13 residues. CDR1 DFQATT and CDR2 SNEGSKA come from the germline V gene (reference sequence). The CDR3 bases are TGCAGTGCTCGAACGGACCTAGAGAATGAGCAGTTCTTC. This sequence encodes CSARTDLENEQFF.

The chain couples TRBV20-1 to TRBJ1-6; D may be TRBD1 (5 bases). Germline CDR1 is DFQATT and CDR2 is SNEGSKA (reference sequence). The CDR3 extends over 14 amino acids. Trimming stripped 3 bases from V and 10 bases from J, with 16 bases between. CDR3 nucleotide sequence: TGCAGTGCTAGGATTTTGTCAGGGTGGTCACCCCTCCACTTT. Protein sequence: CSARILSGWSPLHF.

This clonotype was found a few times. V usage is TRBV4-2 and J usage is TRBJ2-5, with D possibly being TRBD1 or TRBD2 (5 bases each). Germline V gene sequence: CDR1 LGHNA, CDR2 YNFKEQ. Trimming took off 0 bases at V and 5 bases at J, with 10 bases between the two ends. The CDR3 is 14 amino acids. CDR3 nucleotide sequence: TGTGCCAGCAGCCAAGACCACGGGACCGAGACCCAGTACTTC. Translation gives CASSQDHGTETQYF.

This clonotype was seen a handful of times. The chain recombines TRBV3-1 with TRBJ1-2; possibly TRBD1 for D (6 bases). CDR3 length: 13 amino acids. V lost 5 bases, J lost 3 bases, and 10 bases lay in between. The germline V gene encodes CDR1 LGHDT and CDR2 YNNKEL (reference sequence). The CDR3 nucleotides are TGTGCCAGCAGCAACAGACAGGACTATGGCTACACCTTC. It translates to CASSNRQDYGYTF.

A few counts support this clonotype. The chain has TRBV10-3 and TRBJ2-3; D might be TRBD2 (6 bases). The ends were cut back, 7 bases at V and 10 bases at J, with 18 bases in the middle. The CDR3 has 13 amino acids. Germline-derived CDR1 and CDR2 are ENHRY and SYGVKD. The DNA for the CDR3 is TGTGCCATCAATCAGCGGGCCCCGGAGGCGCAGTATTTT. Its protein is CAINQRAPEAQYF.

The rearrangement links TRBV7-9 to TRBJ1-2; 7 nucleotides match TRBD1. With 5 bases clipped from V and 2 bases from J, the junction kept 8 bases outside the gene matches. Germline lookup yields CDR1 SEHNR and CDR2 FQNEAQ (reference sequence). The CDR3 is made up of 15 amino acids. DNA of the CDR3: TGTGCCAGCAGCATGGGCCGGGACAGAAACTATGGCTACACCTTC. Its translation is CASSMGRDRNYGYTF.

This rearrangement joins TRBV12-3 or TRBV12-4 to TRBJ2-3; D is ambiguous. This CDR3 comprises 15 residues. Trimming cost V 6 bases and J 14 bases, with 27 bases left between them. The CDR3 DNA sequence: TGTGCCAGCAGCCTAGGAGTCGGAACGACACGATACGCGTATTTT. As protein: CASSLGVGTTRYAYF.

This clonotype has a handful of counts. This chain joins TRBV27 and TRBJ2-7, with TRBD1 matching over 10 bases. With 6 bases clipped from V and 1 base from J, the junction kept 3 bases outside the gene matches. The CDR3 length is 14 residues. Germline V gives CDR1 MNHEY, CDR2 SMNVEV (reference sequence). CDR3 region: CASSWDRGSYEQYF. The CDR3 nucleotides are TGTGCCAGCAGCTGGGACAGGGGTTCCTACGAGCAGTACTTC.

The chain joins TRBV12-5 to TRBJ1-2; no clear D gene. V was pared by 3 bases and J by 0 bases, with 5 bases between. This CDR3 has 13 residues. Germline lookup yields CDR1 LGHNT and CDR2 FRNRAP. The CDR3 region is CASGFNANYGYTF. The CDR3 DNA is TGTGCTAGTGGTTTTAACGCTAACTATGGCTACACCTTC.

Notes on this clonotype: A much larger clone is a single base away; this may be a read error. V and J are TRBV11-2 and TRBJ2-4; 9 nucleotides agree with TRBD2. Trimming took 4 bases from V and 8 from J; bases not matched to a gene: 9. The CDR3 runs to 15 residues. CDR1 is SGHAT, CDR2 FQNNGV, per germline. Here the CDR3 reads CASSSSREGRDIQYF. The CDR3 region has the DNA TGTGCCAGCAGCTCCTCGCGGGAGGGCCGAGACATTCAGTACTTC.

The chain joins TRBV10-3 to TRBJ1-2; D not certain. Between the trimmed V and J ends, which lost 10 bases and 8 bases, there was a span of 14 bases. The CDR3 runs 11 residues. Germline V gives CDR1 ENHRY, CDR2 SYGVKD. CDR3 in amino acids: CATLDLRGYTF. The DNA for the CDR3 is TGTGCCACTTTGGACCTTCGGGGCTACACCTTC.